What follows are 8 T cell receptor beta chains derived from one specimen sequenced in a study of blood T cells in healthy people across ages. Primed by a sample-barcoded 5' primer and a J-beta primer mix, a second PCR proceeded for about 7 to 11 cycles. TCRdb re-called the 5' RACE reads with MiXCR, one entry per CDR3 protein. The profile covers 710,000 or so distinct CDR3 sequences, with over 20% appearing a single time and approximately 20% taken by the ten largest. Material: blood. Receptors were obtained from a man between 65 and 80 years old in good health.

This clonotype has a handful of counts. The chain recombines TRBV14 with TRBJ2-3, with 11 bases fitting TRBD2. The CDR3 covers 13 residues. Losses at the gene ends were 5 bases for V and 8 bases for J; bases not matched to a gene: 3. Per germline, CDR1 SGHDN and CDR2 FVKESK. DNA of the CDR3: TGTGCCAGCAGCGAGACTAGCGGGGCTACGCAGTATTTT. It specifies CASSETSGATQYF. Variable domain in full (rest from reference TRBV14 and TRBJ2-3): EAGVTQFPSHSVIEKGQTVTLRCDPISGHDNLYWYRRVMGKEIKFLLHFVKESKQDESGMPNNRFLAERTGGTYSTLKVQPAELEDSGVYFCASSETSGATQYFGPGTRLTVL.

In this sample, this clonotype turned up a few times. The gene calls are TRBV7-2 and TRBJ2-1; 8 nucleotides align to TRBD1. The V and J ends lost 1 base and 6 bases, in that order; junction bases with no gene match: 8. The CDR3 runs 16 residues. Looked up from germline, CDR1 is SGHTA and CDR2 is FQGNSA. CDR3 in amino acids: CASSLVSGTGLNEQFF. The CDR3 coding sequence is TGTGCCAGCAGCTTAGTGTCGGGGACAGGACTCAATGAGCAGTTCTTC.

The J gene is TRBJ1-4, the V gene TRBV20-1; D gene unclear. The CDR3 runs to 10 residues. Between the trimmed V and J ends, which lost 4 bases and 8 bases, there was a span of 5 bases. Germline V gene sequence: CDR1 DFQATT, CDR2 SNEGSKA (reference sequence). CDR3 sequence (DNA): TGCAGTGCTAACCGGGAAAAACTGTTTTTT. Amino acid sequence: CSANREKLFF.

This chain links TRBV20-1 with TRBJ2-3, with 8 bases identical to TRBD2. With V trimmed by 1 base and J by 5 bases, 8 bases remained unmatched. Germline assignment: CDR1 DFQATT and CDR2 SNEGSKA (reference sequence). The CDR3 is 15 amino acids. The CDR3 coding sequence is TGCAGTGCTAGAGTCTCGGGGGGGCCAATAGATACGCAGTATTTT. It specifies CSARVSGGPIDTQYF.

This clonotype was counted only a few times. CDR3 amino acids: CAWSRSGLYNEQFF. The CDR3 nucleotides are TGTGCCTGGAGTCGTAGCGGACTCTACAATGAGCAGTTCTTC. V usage is TRBV30 and J usage is TRBJ2-1, with D possibly TRBD2 on 6 matching bases. CDR1 and CDR2 from the germline V gene are GTSNPN and SVGIG (reference sequence). V was shortened by 2 bases and J by 3 bases, with 11 bases between the two germline ends. The CDR3 covers 14 residues. Full variable domain (remainder filled in from reference TRBV30 and TRBJ2-1): SQTIHQWPATLVQPVGSPLSLECTVEGTSNPNLYWYRQAAGRGLQLLFYSVGIGQISSEVPQNLSASRPQDRQFILSSKKLLLSDSGFYLCAWSRSGLYNEQFFGPGTRLTVL.

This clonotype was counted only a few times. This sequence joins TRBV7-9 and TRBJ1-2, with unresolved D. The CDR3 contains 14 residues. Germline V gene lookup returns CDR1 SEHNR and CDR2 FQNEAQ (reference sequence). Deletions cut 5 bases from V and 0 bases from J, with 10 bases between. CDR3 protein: CASSPNSPNYGYTF. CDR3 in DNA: TGTGCCAGCAGCCCTAACAGCCCTAACTATGGCTACACCTTC.

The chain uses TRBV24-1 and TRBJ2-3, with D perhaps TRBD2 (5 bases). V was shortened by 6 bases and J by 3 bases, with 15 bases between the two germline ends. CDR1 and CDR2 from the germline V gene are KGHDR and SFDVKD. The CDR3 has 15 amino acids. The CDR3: CATSSPIGGTDTQYF. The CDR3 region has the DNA TGTGCCACCAGTTCGCCTATCGGCGGGACAGATACGCAGTATTTT.

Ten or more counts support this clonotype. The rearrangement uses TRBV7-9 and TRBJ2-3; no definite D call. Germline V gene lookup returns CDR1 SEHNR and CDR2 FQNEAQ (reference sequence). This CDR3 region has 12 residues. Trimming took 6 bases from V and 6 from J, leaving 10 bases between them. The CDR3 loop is CASREESDTQYF. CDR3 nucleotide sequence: TGTGCCAGCAGGGAAGAAAGTGATACGCAGTATTTT.